These T cell receptor beta chains were read from a single sample in a study of blood T cell repertoires in COVID-19. Sequencing used immunoSEQ multiplex PCR; TCRdb keeps in-frame clones, though not all of them. The sample has roughly 400,000 clones, approximately 89% seen once; the top ten hold approximately 2.4%. Sequenced input: peripheral blood. Receptors originate from an older woman with COVID-19, enrolled during active disease. The CDR3 runs from the conserved cysteine through the conserved F or W. A D gene is named only where the DNA matches it firmly. Only part of the rows carry a size: once, few, many, or a class if the clone is expanded.

CDR3: CASSFPQGAFSPLHF
DNA: TGTGCCAGCAGCTTTCCGCAGGGGGCGTTTTCACCCCTCCACTTT
size: -
J: TRBJ1-6
D: TRBD1
V: TRBV5-8

CDR3: CASSLGTGNQPQHF
DNA: TGTGCCAGCAGCCTAGGGACAGGCAATCAGCCCCAGCATTTT
size: -
J: TRBJ1-5
D: TRBD1
V: TRBV6-6

CDR3: CASSVGLVRGVDTQYF
DNA: TGTGCCAGCAGCGTAGGTCTAGTGCGGGGGGTGGATACGCAGTATTTT
size: -
J: TRBJ2-3
D: TRBD2
V: TRBV9

CDR3: CASSPQEVRGTEAFF
DNA: TGTGCCAGCAGCCCTCAGGAGGTGAGAGGCACTGAAGCTTTCTTT
size: few
J: TRBJ1-1
D: -
V: TRBV5-5

CDR3: CASSPSHNHYGYTF
DNA: TGTGCCAGCTCACCGTCCCACAACCACTATGGCTACACCTTC
size: -
J: TRBJ1-2
D: -
V: TRBV18

CDR3: CASSRAGDYGYTF
DNA: TGTGCCAGTAGTAGGGCAGGGGACTATGGCTACACCTTC
size: -
J: TRBJ1-2
D: -
V: TRBV19

CDR3: CASSPAAAGPYEQYF
DNA: TGTGCCAGCTCCCCAGCGGCGGCGGGACCCTACGAGCAGTACTTC
size: -
J: TRBJ2-7
D: -
V: TRBV18

CDR3: CASSWTGGYTF
DNA: TGTGCCAGCAGCTGGACAGGCGGCTACACCTTC
size: -
J: TRBJ1-2
D: TRBD1
V: TRBV12-3/TRBV12-4

CDR3: CASSLGTRGDTQYF
DNA: TGCGCCAGCAGCTTGGGGACTAGAGGAGATACGCAGTATTTT
size: -
J: TRBJ2-3
D: TRBD2
V: TRBV5-1

CDR3: CASSSRTGEGKVEAFF
DNA: TGTGCCAGTAGTTCCCGGACAGGGGAAGGGAAAGTTGAAGCTTTCTTT
size: -
J: TRBJ1-1
D: TRBD1
V: TRBV19

CDR3: CASGGSGDLNEQFF
DNA: TGTGCTAGTGGTGGATCGGGGGACTTGAATGAGCAGTTCTTC
size: -
J: TRBJ2-1
D: -
V: TRBV12-5

CDR3: CASSQPGQGGGGYTF
DNA: TGTGCCAGCAGCCAACCCGGACAGGGGGGAGGTGGCTACACCTTC
size: -
J: TRBJ1-2
D: TRBD1
V: TRBV7-9

CDR3: CASSRPSGANEAFF
DNA: TGCGCCAGCAGCCGCCCGAGCGGGGCGAATGAAGCTTTCTTT
size: -
J: TRBJ1-1
D: -
V: TRBV4-1

CDR3: CASSPLFGNTEAFF
DNA: TGTGCCAGCTCACCACTTTTCGGGAACACTGAAGCTTTCTTT
size: few
J: TRBJ1-1
D: -
V: TRBV18

CDR3: CASRDGQAHNEKLFF
DNA: TGTGCCAGCAGAGACGGACAGGCCCACAATGAAAAACTGTTTTTT
size: -
J: TRBJ1-4
D: TRBD1
V: TRBV6-5

CDR3: CAWRKGGSYNEQFF
DNA: TGTGCCTGGAGAAAAGGGGGCTCCTACAATGAGCAGTTCTTC
size: few
J: TRBJ2-1
D: -
V: TRBV30

CDR3: CASSYVVGQGAGGYTF
DNA: TGCGCCAGCAGCTATGTAGTGGGACAGGGGGCAGGTGGCTACACCTTC
size: -
J: TRBJ1-2
D: TRBD1
V: TRBV5-1

CDR3: CASSEGVALYEQYF
DNA: TGTGCCAGCAGTGAAGGGGTAGCGCTCTACGAGCAGTACTTC
size: -
J: TRBJ2-7
D: -
V: TRBV2

CDR3: CASSLQGTYNEQFF
DNA: TGTGCCAGCAGCTTACAGGGAACCTACAATGAGCAGTTCTTC
size: -
J: TRBJ2-1
D: -
V: TRBV7-3

CDR3: CASSTGGRGNTEAFF
DNA: TGCGCCAGCAGTACAGGGGGAAGGGGGAACACTGAAGCTTTCTTT
size: -
J: TRBJ1-1
D: TRBD1
V: TRBV5-1

CDR3: CASSQQPGVRYTEAFF
DNA: TGTGCCAGCAGCCAACAACCCGGGGTTAGGTACACTGAAGCTTTCTTT
size: -
J: TRBJ1-1
D: -
V: TRBV3-1/TRBV3-2

CDR3: CASSQRFIAGGGNEQFF
DNA: TGTGCCAGCAGCCAAAGGTTCATAGCGGGGGGCGGGAATGAGCAGTTCTTC
size: once
J: TRBJ2-1
D: TRBD2
V: TRBV4-2

CDR3: CASPLEGFLYGYTF
DNA: TGTGCCAGCCCCTTAGAGGGATTCCTCTATGGCTACACCTTC
size: -
J: TRBJ1-2
D: -
V: TRBV6-5

CDR3: CASSLRGNTEAFF
DNA: TGTGCCAGCAGCCTCCGGGGAAACACTGAAGCTTTCTTT
size: once
J: TRBJ1-1
D: -
V: TRBV5-6

CDR3: CASNNRADTGELFF
DNA: TGTGCCAGCAACAACAGGGCCGACACCGGGGAGCTGTTTTTT
size: few
J: TRBJ2-2
D: -
V: TRBV5-5

CDR3: CASSPRGGSYEQYF
DNA: TGTGCCAGCAGCCCAAGGGGGGGGTCCTACGAGCAGTACTTC
size: -
J: TRBJ2-7
D: -
V: TRBV6-5

CDR3: CASSESQGSDTQYF
DNA: TGCGCCAGCAGTGAGTCGCAGGGTTCAGATACGCAGTATTTT
size: -
J: TRBJ2-3
D: -
V: TRBV10-1

CDR3: CASSRRQGWETQYF
DNA: TGCGCCAGCAGCCGGCGACAGGGGTGGGAGACCCAGTACTTC
size: -
J: TRBJ2-5
D: TRBD1
V: TRBV5-1

CDR3: CASSTKAGEIYGYTF
DNA: TGTGCCAGTAGTACAAAGGCAGGGGAGATCTATGGCTACACCTTC
size: -
J: TRBJ1-2
D: -
V: TRBV19

CDR3: CASSEPPYGGYTF
DNA: TGTGCCAGTAGCGAACCCCCGTACGGTGGCTACACCTTC
size: -
J: TRBJ1-2
D: -
V: TRBV19

CDR3: CASSGYNEQYF
DNA: TGTGCCAGCTCCGGGTATAACGAGCAGTACTTC
size: -
J: TRBJ2-7
D: -
V: TRBV6-6

CDR3: CSVSHTGELFF
DNA: TGCAGCGTCAGTCACACCGGGGAGCTGTTTTTT
size: -
J: TRBJ2-2
D: -
V: TRBV29-1

CDR3: CASSSIGGPYQETQYF
DNA: TGCGCCAGCAGCTCAATCGGGGGGCCGTACCAAGAGACCCAGTACTTC
size: -
J: TRBJ2-5
D: -
V: TRBV5-1

CDR3: CASRVNRGYEQYF
DNA: TGTGCCAGCAGGGTGAACAGGGGCTACGAGCAGTACTTC
size: once
J: TRBJ2-7
D: TRBD1
V: TRBV6-5

CDR3: CASSRNRAYEQFF
DNA: TGCGCCAGCAGTAGGAACAGGGCCTATGAGCAGTTCTTC
size: -
J: TRBJ2-1
D: -
V: TRBV10-2

CDR3: CASSPGTGVAFF
DNA: TGTGCCAGCAGCCCCGGGACAGGGGTGGCTTTCTTT
size: -
J: TRBJ1-1
D: TRBD1
V: TRBV3-1/TRBV3-2

CDR3: CASSPETNYGYTF
DNA: TGTGCCAGCTCACCAGAGACTAACTATGGCTACACCTTC
size: -
J: TRBJ1-2
D: -
V: TRBV18

CDR3: CASSSGTGGRETQYF
DNA: TGTGCCAGCAGCTCCGGGACAGGGGGTCGGGAGACCCAGTACTTC
size: -
J: TRBJ2-5
D: TRBD1
V: TRBV5-8

CDR3: CASSLASGTSDTQYF
DNA: TGCGCCAGCAGTCTCGCTAGCGGGACCTCAGATACGCAGTATTTT
size: -
J: TRBJ2-3
D: TRBD2
V: TRBV5-1

CDR3: CASSLGGDYQFF
DNA: TGTGCCAGCAGCTTGGGTGGGGACTACCAGTTCTTC
size: -
J: TRBJ2-1
D: TRBD2
V: TRBV5-8

CDR3: CASSVWSEADTQYF
DNA: TGTGCCAGCAGCGTATGGAGCGAGGCAGATACGCAGTATTTT
size: -
J: TRBJ2-3
D: -
V: TRBV2

CDR3: CAWTGQPNTEAFF
DNA: TGTGCCTGGACGGGACAGCCGAACACTGAAGCTTTCTTT
size: -
J: TRBJ1-1
D: TRBD1
V: TRBV30